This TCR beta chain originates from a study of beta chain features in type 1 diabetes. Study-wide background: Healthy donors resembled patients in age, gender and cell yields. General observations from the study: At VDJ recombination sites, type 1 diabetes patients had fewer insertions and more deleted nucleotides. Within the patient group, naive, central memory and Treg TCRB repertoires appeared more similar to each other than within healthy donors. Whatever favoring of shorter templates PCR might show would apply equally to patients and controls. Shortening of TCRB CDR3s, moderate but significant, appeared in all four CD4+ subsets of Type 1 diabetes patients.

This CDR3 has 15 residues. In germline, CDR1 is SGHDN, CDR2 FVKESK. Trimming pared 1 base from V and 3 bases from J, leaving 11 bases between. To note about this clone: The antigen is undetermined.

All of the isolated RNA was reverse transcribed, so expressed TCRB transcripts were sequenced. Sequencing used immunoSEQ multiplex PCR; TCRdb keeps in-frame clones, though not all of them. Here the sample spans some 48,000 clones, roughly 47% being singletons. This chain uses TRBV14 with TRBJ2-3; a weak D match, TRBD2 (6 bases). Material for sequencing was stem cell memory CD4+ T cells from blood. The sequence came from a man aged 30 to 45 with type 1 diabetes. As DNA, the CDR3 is TGTGCCAGCAGCCAAGTGGGGACTTTAACAGATACGCAGTATTTT. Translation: CASSQVGTLTDTQYF.